The 16 T cell receptor beta chains listed next were all sequenced from one sample in a study of T cell responses to AZD1222 COVID-19 vaccine. Measured with immunoSEQ multiplex PCR; TCRdb has only the in-frame clones, and not every one. The sample shows about 190,000 clones, approximately 90% of them seen only once. The sample in question was peripheral blood, obtained on day 0 of AZD1222 vaccination. Receptors were obtained from an adult in good health.

The chain is built from TRBV18 and TRBJ1-2, with D possibly matching TRBD1 (6 bases). There are 15 residues in the CDR3. Trimming removed 2 bases from V and 5 bases from J, with 15 bases in between. CDR1 KGHSH and CDR2 LQKENI come from the germline V gene. The CDR3 sequence is CASSPTGRTEYGYTF. In DNA form, the CDR3 reads TGTGCCAGCTCACCAACAGGCCGGACAGAATATGGCTACACCTTC.

This clone was recorded a few times. The V and J genes are TRBV6-2 or TRBV6-3 and TRBJ1-4; D is undetermined. Germline V gene data show CDR1 as MNHEY and CDR2 as SVGEGT. This CDR3 has 15 amino acids. Trimming pared 0 bases from V and 4 bases from J, leaving 9 bases between. In nucleotides, the CDR3 is TGTGCCAGCAGTTACTCCACAGCGTTTAATGAAAAACTGTTTTTT. Its protein is CASSYSTAFNEKLFF.

The CDR3 DNA reads TGTGCCAGCAGCGTTAGGCTGTCCTATGGCTACACCTTC. Amino acid sequence: CASSVRLSYGYTF. The J gene is TRBJ1-2, the V gene TRBV9; no reliable D call. V was trimmed by 2 bases and J by 4 bases, leaving 9 bases between them. The V gene's germline CDR1 is SGDLS and CDR2 YYNGEE. There are 13 residues in the CDR3.

This rearrangement joins TRBV19 to TRBJ1-5; maybe TRBD1 (6 bases). The CDR3 is 15 amino acids. The germline V gene encodes CDR1 LNHDA and CDR2 SQIVND (reference sequence). V lost 6 bases, J lost 0 bases, and 12 bases lay in between. Here the CDR3 reads CASSWTDHSNQPQHF. The CDR3 DNA reads TGTGCCAGTAGCTGGACAGACCATAGCAATCAGCCCCAGCATTTT.

V usage is TRBV18 and J usage is TRBJ1-4; 8 bases are shared with TRBD1. Germline V gene data show CDR1 as KGHSH and CDR2 as LQKENI. V lost 0 bases to trimming and J lost 8 bases; unmatched junction nucleotides: 5. The CDR3 is 15 residues long. As DNA, the CDR3 is TGTGCCAGCTCACCACCGCAGGGGGCAGAAGAAAAACTGTTTTTT. Protein product: CASSPPQGAEEKLFF.

This rearrangement joins TRBV3-1 (or the pseudogene TRBV3-2) to TRBJ1-4; D is possibly TRBD1 (6 bases). In germline, CDR1 is LGHDT, CDR2 YNNKEL (reference sequence). The CDR3 length is 18 residues. The ends were cut back, 1 base at V and 0 bases at J, with 15 bases in the middle. This chain's CDR3 is CASSQGPPGVTTNEKLFF. The CDR3 DNA reads as TGTGCCAGCAGCCAAGGCCCTCCAGGGGTCACAACTAATGAAAAACTGTTTTTT.

As DNA, the CDR3 is TGTGCCAGCAGTTCGGAGCGGGAGAAGGCCTACGAGCAGTACTTC. This codes for CASSSEREKAYEQYF. V gene TRBV28 combines with J gene TRBJ2-7, with 8 bases fitting TRBD2. Germline-derived CDR1 and CDR2 are MDHEN and SYDVKM. Trimming cost V 4 bases and J 2 bases; bases outside gene matches: 7. The CDR3 has 15 amino acids. Drawing the rest from reference TRBV28 and TRBJ2-7, the complete variable domain is DVKVTQSSRYLVKRTGEKVFLECVQDMDHENMFWYRQDPGLGLRLIYFSYDVKMKEKGDIPEGYSVSREKKERFSLILESASTNQTSMYLCASSSEREKAYEQYFGPGTRLTVT.

This rearrangement joins TRBV18 to TRBJ2-7, with TRBD1 matching 8 bases. This CDR3 contains 15 residues. The ends lost 3 bases at V and 4 bases at J; junction bases unmatched: 8. Germline V lookup: CDR1 KGHSH, CDR2 LQKENI. The CDR3 nucleotides read TGTGCCAGCTCACCCGACAGGGGTGTTGTATACGAGCAGTACTTC. It translates to CASSPDRGVVYEQYF.

The chain combines TRBV21-1 with TRBJ1-5. TRBV21-1 corresponds to a pseudogene. The CDR3 is 15 amino acids. CDR3 amino acids: CASSKGSQLDQPQHF. CDR3 sequence (DNA): TGTGCCAGCAGCAAAGGTTCACAACTCGATCAGCCCCAGCATTTT.

This chain connects TRBV2 to TRBJ2-1; D gene unclear. Trimming removed 1 base from V and 8 bases from J, with 9 bases in between. The CDR3 consists of 13 residues. The germline CDR1 and CDR2 sequences are SNHLY and FYNNEI. The CDR3 bases are TGTGCCAGCAGTGAAGAAACTACGGATGAGCAGTTCTTC. Its protein product is CASSEETTDEQFF.

The V gene is TRBV25-1, the J gene TRBJ2-4, with no clear D. Trimming left V 6 bases short and J 1 base short, with 22 bases between. CDR1 and CDR2 (germline): MGHDK, SYGVNS. CDR3 length: 18 residues. The CDR3 DNA reads as TGTGCCAGCAGACCCCTCTGGCGGTTAACTGGGGCCAAAAACATTCAGTACTTC. Protein sequence: CASRPLWRLTGAKNIQYF.

This chain links TRBV19 with TRBJ1-1, with D tentatively TRBD1 (5 bases). The length of the CDR3 is 15 residues. Trimming removed 6 bases at V and 0 bases at J, with 14 bases between. Germline V CDR1 and CDR2: LNHDA, SQIVND (reference sequence). Here the CDR3 reads CASRIPTALNTEAFF. CDR3 in DNA: TGTGCCAGTAGGATACCGACAGCCCTGAACACTGAAGCTTTCTTT.

The V call is TRBV4-3, the J call TRBJ1-1; D call uncertain. Germline loops: CDR1 LGHNA, CDR2 YSLEER. The length of the CDR3 is 16 residues. With 0 bases removed from V and 7 bases from J, the gap between germline ends came to 18 bases. The CDR3 sequence is CASSQDIGSKGIEAFF. CDR3 in DNA: TGCGCCAGCAGCCAAGATATCGGGTCGAAGGGAATTGAAGCTTTCTTT.

This chain links TRBV10-3 with TRBJ1-2; tentative D call: TRBD1 (6 bases). Germline-derived CDR1 and CDR2 are ENHRY and SYGVKD. This CDR3 has 18 residues. Trimming took 6 bases from V and 2 from J, leaving 25 bases between them. DNA of the CDR3: TGTGCCATCAGGCCAGTGTGGGGGGGCCCAACTAGCAACTATGGCTACACCTTC. This gives the protein CAIRPVWGGPTSNYGYTF.

CDR3: CASSYSTGFGEKLFF. The CDR3 nucleotides are TGTGCCAGCAGTTACTCTACAGGGTTTGGTGAAAAACTGTTTTTT. The genes are TRBV6-6 and TRBJ1-4; D is possibly TRBD1 (6 bases). Germline values: CDR1 MNHNY, CDR2 SVGAGI (reference sequence). Trimming took 0 bases from V and 7 from J, leaving 12 bases between them. The length of the CDR3 is 15 residues.

The CDR3, as DNA: TGTGCCACCAGTGATTATCAAGGACTAGCGGGAGAGAGGGATACGCAGTATTTT. Encoded protein: CATSDYQGLAGERDTQYF. This rearrangement joins TRBV24-1 to TRBJ2-3; 13 positions match TRBD2. The CDR3 loop spans 18 amino acids. Germline CDR1 is KGHDR and CDR2 is SFDVKD. J lost 6 bases, V lost 2 bases, and 10 bases had no gene match.